This TCR beta chain was documented in a study of cytomegalovirus exposure and HLA in healthy donors. The study ran its PCR with 60 Vbeta and 13 Jbeta primers. The assay was immunoSEQ multiplex PCR, and TCRdb's table has in-frame clones only and misses some. The sample has some 150,000 clones; around 75% are singletons. CDR3 length: 13 residues. The germline V gene has CDR1 SGHDT and CDR2 YYEEEE. V was trimmed by 4 bases and J by 6 bases, leaving 11 bases between them. This TCR was sampled from a man in his forties or fifties in good health and CMV-seronegative. The sample taken for sequencing was PBMCs. The chain combines TRBV5-6 with TRBJ2-1; D gene unclear. In DNA, the CDR3 is TGTGCCAGCAGCCCGCAGGTTCTCAATGAGCAGTTCTTC. It specifies CASSPQVLNEQFF.